This TCR beta chain was sequenced in a study of T-cell memory formation after mild COVID-19. This clonotype was observed once. The CDR3 totals 14 residues. V dropped 5 bases and J dropped 8 bases, with 18 bases sitting between them. MiXCR, run by TCRdb on the 5' RACE reads, gives a single entry per CDR3 protein. Here the sample spans around 300,000 distinct CDR3 sequences, over 7% being singletons. J is TRBJ1-2 and V is TRBV12-3 or TRBV12-4; the D is unclear. The material sequenced was PBMCs or a T cell subset sorted from them (not recorded which). This TCR derives from a man younger than 30 who had mild COVID-19 (a few samples of this study predate the infection). Cell type and time point are not known. CDR3: CASSPALEDGGYTF. The CDR3 nucleotides read TGTGCCAGCAGTCCGGCCCTGGAAGATGGCGGCTACACCTTC.